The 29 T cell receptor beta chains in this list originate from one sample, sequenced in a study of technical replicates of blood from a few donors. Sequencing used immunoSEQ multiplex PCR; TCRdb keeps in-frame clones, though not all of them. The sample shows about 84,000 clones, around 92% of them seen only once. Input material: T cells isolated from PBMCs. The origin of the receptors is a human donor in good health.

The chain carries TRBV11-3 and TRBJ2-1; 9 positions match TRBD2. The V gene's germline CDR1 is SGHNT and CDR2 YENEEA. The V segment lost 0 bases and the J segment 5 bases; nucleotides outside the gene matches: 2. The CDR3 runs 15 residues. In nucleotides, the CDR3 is TGTGCCAGCAGCTTAGATATAGCGGGGGACAATGAGCAGTTCTTC. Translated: CASSLDIAGDNEQFF.

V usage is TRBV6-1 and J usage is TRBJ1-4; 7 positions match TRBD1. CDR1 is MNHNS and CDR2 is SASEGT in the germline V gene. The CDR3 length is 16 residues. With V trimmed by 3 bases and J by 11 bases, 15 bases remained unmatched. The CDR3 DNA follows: TGTGCCAGCAGTGACCCAGTGACAGGGACTTTTTGGAAACTGTTTTTT. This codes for CASSDPVTGTFWKLFF.

CDR3 in amino acids: CAISPDSLYGYTF. Written as DNA, the CDR3 is TGTGCCATCAGCCCGGACAGCCTTTATGGCTACACCTTC. The rearrangement joins TRBV10-3 to TRBJ1-2, with D possibly being TRBD1 (6 bases). V was trimmed by 6 bases and J by 5 bases, leaving 13 bases between them. The CDR3 covers 13 residues. Germline CDR1 ENHRY, CDR2 SYGVKD.

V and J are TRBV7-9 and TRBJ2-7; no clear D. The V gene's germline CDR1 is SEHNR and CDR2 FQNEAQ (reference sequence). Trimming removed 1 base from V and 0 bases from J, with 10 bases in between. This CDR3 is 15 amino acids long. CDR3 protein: CASSLDPARSYEQYF. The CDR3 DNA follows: TGTGCCAGCAGCTTAGATCCAGCGCGCTCCTACGAGCAGTACTTC.

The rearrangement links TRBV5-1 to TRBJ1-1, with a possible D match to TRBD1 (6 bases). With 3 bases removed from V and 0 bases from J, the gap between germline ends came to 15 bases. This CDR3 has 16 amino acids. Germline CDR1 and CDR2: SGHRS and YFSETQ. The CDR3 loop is CASSSPDRTMNTEAFF. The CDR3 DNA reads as TGCGCCAGCAGCTCCCCCGACAGGACCATGAACACTGAAGCTTTCTTT.

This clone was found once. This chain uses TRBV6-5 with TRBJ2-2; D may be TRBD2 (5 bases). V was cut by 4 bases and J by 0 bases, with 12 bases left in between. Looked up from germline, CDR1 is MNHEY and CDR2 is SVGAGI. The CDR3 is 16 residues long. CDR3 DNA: TGTGCCAGCAGTTTAGAAAGGACTTCGAACACCGGGGAGCTGTTTTTT. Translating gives CASSLERTSNTGELFF.

The CDR3 here is CASTPLGGSYNSPLHF. CDR3 DNA: TGTGCCAGCACCCCTTTGGGGGGTTCCTATAATTCACCCCTCCACTTT. The chain carries TRBV11-2 and TRBJ1-6; weak D call: TRBD1 (5 bases). Germline CDR1 and CDR2: SGHAT and FQNNGV. The V gene lost 7 bases and the J gene lost 1 base, with 14 bases spanning the gap. The CDR3 has 16 residues.

The CDR3, as DNA: TGCGCCAGCGCCGCCGCTAGTTCAGATACGCAGTATTTT. This translates into CASAAASSDTQYF. The chain carries TRBV10-2 and TRBJ2-3; D is uncertain. Germline CDR1 is WSHSY and CDR2 is SAAADI. V shed 8 bases and J shed 4 bases, with 13 bases lying between them. This CDR3 contains 13 residues.

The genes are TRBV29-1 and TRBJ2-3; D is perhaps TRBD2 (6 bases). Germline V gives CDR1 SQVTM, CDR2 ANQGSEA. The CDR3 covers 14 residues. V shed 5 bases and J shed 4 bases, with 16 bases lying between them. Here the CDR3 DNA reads TGCAGCGTTATATCGGGGGAGAGGGCAGATACGCAGTATTTT. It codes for CSVISGERADTQYF.

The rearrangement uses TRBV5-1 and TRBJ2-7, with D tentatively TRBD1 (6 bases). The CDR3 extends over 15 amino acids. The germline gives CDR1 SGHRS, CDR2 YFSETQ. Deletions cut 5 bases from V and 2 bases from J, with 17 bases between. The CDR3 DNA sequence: TGCGCCAGCAGACTGCACCGGGACATCGCCTACGAGCAGTACTTC. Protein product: CASRLHRDIAYEQYF.

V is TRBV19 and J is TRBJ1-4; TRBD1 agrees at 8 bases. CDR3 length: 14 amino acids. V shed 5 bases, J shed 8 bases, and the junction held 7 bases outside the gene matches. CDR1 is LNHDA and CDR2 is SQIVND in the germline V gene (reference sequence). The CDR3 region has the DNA TGTGCCAGTAGTCAAACCCCAGGGGGCGAAAAACTGTTTTTT. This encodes CASSQTPGGEKLFF. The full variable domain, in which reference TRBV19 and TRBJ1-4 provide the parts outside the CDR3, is DGGITQSPKYLFRKEGQNVTLSCEQNLNHDAMYWYRQDPGQGLRLIYYSQIVNDFQKGDIAEGYSVSREKKESFPLTVTSAQKNPTAFYLCASSQTPGGEKLFFGSGTQLSVL.

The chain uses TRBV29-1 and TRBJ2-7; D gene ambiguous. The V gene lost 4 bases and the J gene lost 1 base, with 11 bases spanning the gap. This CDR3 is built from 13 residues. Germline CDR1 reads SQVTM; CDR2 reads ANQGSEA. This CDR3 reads CSVATRISYEQYF. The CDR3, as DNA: TGCAGCGTTGCCACGAGAATTTCCTACGAGCAGTACTTC.

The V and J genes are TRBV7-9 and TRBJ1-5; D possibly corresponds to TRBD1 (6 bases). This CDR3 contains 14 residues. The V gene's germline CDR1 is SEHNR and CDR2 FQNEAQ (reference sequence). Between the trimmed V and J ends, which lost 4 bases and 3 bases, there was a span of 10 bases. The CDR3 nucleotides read TGTGCCAGCAGCTCGGCAGGGGTCAATCAGCCCCAGCATTTT. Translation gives CASSSAGVNQPQHF. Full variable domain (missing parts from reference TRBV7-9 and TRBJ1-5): DTGVSQNPRHKITKRGQNVTFRCDPISEHNRLYWYRQTLGQGPEFLTYFQNEAQLEKSRLLSDRFSAERPKGSFSTLEIQRTEQGDSAMYLCASSSAGVNQPQHFGDGTRLSIL.

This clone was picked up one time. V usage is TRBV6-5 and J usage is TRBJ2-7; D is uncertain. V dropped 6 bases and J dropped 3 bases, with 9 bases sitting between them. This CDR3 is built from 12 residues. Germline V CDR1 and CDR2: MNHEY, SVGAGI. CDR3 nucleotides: TGTGCCAGCAGCCCAGACATCTACGAGCAGTACTTC. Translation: CASSPDIYEQYF.

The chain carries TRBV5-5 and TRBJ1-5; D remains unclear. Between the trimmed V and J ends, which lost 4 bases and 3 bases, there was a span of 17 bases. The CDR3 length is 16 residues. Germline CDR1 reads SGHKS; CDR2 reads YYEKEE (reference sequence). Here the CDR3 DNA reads TGTGCCAGCAGCATCGGAGGTAGGGCTGACAATCAGCCCCAGCATTTT. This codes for CASSIGGRADNQPQHF. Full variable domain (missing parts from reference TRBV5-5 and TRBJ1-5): DAGVTQSPTHLIKTRGQQVTLRCSPISGHKSVSWYQQVLGQGPQFIFQYYEKEERGRGNFPDRFSARQFPNYSSELNVNALLLGDSALYLCASSIGGRADNQPQHFGDGTRLSIL.

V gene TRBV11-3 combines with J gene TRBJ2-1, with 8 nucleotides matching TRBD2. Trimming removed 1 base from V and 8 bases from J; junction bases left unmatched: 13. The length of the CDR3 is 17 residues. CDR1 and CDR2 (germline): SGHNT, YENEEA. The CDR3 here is CASSLALLNPGGDEQFF. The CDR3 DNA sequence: TGTGCCAGCAGCTTAGCCCTATTGAACCCCGGGGGGGATGAGCAGTTCTTC.

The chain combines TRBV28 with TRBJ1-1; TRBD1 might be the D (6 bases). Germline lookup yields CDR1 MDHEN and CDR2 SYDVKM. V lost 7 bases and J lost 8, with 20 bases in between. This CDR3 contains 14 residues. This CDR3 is CASTNPQGFREAFF. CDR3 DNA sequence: TGTGCCAGCACCAATCCTCAGGGGTTCCGGGAAGCTTTCTTT.

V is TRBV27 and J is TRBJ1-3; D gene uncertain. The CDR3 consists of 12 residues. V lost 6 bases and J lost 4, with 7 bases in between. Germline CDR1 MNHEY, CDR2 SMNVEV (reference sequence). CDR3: CASRGSGNTIYF. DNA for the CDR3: TGTGCCAGCAGGGGCTCAGGAAACACCATATATTTT.

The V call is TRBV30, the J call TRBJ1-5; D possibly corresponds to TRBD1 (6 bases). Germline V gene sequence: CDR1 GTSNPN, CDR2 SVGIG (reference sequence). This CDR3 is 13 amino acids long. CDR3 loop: CAYRVRGNQPQHF. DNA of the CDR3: TGTGCTTACAGGGTTCGGGGCAATCAGCCCCAGCATTTT.

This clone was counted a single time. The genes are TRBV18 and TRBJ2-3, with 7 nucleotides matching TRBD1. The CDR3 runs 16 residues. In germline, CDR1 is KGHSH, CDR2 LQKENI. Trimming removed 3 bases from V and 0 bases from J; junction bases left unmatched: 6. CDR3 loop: CASSPSGTASTDTQYF. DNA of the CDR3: TGTGCCAGCTCACCGTCCGGGACAGCTAGCACAGATACGCAGTATTTT.

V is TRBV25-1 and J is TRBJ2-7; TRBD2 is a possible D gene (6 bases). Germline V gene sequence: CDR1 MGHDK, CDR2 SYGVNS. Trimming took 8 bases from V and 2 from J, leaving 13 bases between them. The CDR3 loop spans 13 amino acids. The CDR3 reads CASPSGFPYEQYF. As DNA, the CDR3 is TGTGCCAGCCCAAGCGGGTTTCCCTACGAGCAGTACTTC.

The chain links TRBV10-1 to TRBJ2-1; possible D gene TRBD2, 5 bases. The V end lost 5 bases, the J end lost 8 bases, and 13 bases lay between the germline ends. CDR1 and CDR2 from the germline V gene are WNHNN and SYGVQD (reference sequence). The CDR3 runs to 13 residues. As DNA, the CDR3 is TGCGCCAGCAGTAATTGGGGAGCTCATGAGCAGTTCTTC. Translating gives CASSNWGAHEQFF.

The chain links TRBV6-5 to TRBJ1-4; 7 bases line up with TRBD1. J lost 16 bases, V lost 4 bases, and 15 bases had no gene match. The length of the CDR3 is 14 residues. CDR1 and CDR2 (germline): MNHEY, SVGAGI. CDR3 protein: CASSWDSTSPVRFF. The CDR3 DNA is TGTGCCAGCAGTTGGGACAGCACTTCACCTGTTCGGTTTTTT.

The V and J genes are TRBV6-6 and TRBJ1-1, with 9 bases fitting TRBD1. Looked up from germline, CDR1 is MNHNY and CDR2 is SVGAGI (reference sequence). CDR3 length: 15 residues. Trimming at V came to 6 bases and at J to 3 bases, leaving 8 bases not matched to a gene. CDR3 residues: CASRILGQGHTEAFF. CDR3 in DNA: TGTGCCAGCAGGATACTGGGACAGGGTCACACTGAAGCTTTCTTT.

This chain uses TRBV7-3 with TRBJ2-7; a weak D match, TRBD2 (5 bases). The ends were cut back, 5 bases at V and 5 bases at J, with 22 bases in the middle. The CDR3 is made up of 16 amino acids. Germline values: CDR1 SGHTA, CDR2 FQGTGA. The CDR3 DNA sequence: TGTGCCAGCAGCCTAGTTGGTAGCGTGCCATCCCACGAGCAGTACTTC. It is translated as CASSLVGSVPSHEQYF.

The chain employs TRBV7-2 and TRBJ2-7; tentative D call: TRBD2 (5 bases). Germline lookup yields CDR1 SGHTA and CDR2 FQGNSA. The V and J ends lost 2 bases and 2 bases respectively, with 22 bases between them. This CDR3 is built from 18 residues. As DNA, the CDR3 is TGTGCCAGCAGCTTATCGGGGTCGGCAGGCGGTGGTGCCTACGAGCAGTACTTC. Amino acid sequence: CASSLSGSAGGGAYEQYF.

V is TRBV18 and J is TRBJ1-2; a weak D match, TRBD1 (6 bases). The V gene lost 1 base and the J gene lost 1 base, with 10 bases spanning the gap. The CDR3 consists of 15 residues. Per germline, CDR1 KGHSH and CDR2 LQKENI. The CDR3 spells CASSPRTGRNYGYTF. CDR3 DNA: TGTGCCAGCTCACCACGAACAGGGCGTAACTATGGCTACACCTTC.

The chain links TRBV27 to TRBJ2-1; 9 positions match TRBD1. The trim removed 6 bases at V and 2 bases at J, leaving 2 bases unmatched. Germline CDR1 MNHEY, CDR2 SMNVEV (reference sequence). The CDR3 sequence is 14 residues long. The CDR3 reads CASSRDRAYNEQFF. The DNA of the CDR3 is TGTGCCAGCAGCCGGGACAGGGCCTACAATGAGCAGTTCTTC.

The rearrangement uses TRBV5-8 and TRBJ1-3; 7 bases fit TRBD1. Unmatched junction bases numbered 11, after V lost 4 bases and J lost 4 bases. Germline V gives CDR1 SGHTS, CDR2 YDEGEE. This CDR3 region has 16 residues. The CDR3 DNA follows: TGTGCCAGCAGCCTGAAAGGGGGCTGGGGCGGAAACACCATATATTTT. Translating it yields CASSLKGGWGGNTIYF.